Below, 12 T cell receptor beta chains from the same sample are listed, as sequenced in a study of cytomegalovirus exposure and HLA in healthy donors. Method: immunoSEQ multiplex PCR; TCRdb's copy keeps in-frame clones and lacks some. Seen here are some 140,000 clones, more than 70% observed once, and the top ten hold over 2%. The sample was PBMCs. The source of these receptors is a human donor in good health.

V gene TRBV28 combines with J gene TRBJ2-4; D is possibly TRBD1 (5 bases). Trimming cost V 5 bases and J 1 base, with 12 bases left between them. Per the germline V gene, CDR1 is MDHEN and CDR2 is SYDVKM. The CDR3 runs to 15 residues. The CDR3 here is CASSPRAGAKNIQYF. The CDR3 nucleotides read TGTGCCAGCAGTCCCAGGGCTGGGGCCAAAAACATTCAGTACTTC. Combining the CDR3 with reference TRBV28 and TRBJ2-4 gives the whole variable domain DVKVTQSSRYLVKRTGEKVFLECVQDMDHENMFWYRQDPGLGLRLIYFSYDVKMKEKGDIPEGYSVSREKKERFSLILESASTNQTSMYLCASSPRAGAKNIQYFGAGTRLSVL.

This chain links TRBV4-3 with TRBJ1-4; 7 bases are shared with TRBD1. J gave up 3 bases and V 3 bases, and 4 bases lay outside the gene matches. This CDR3 comprises 15 residues. CDR1 is LGHNA, CDR2 YSLEER, per germline. CDR3 amino acids: CASSQTGLANEKLFF. CDR3 DNA sequence: TGCGCCAGCAGCCAGACAGGGTTAGCTAATGAAAAACTGTTTTTT.

The CDR3 spells CSAITGGTEAFF. The CDR3 DNA reads as TGCAGCGCGATTACCGGGGGCACTGAAGCTTTCTTT. This sequence joins TRBV29-1 and TRBJ1-1; D might be TRBD1 (5 bases). This CDR3 region has 12 residues. The germline gives CDR1 SQVTM, CDR2 ANQGSEA. The V end lost 7 bases, the J end lost 4 bases, and 13 bases lay between the germline ends.

V usage is TRBV5-1 and J usage is TRBJ1-1; D unclear. Germline lookup yields CDR1 SGHRS and CDR2 YFSETQ. The ends were cut back, 5 bases at V and 1 base at J, with 9 bases in the middle. The CDR3 has 13 residues. The CDR3 sequence: CASRSSRNTEAFF. The CDR3 DNA follows: TGCGCCAGCAGGTCGTCCAGGAACACTGAAGCTTTCTTT.

This CDR3 reads CASSLTTGGQPQHF. Here the CDR3 DNA reads TGTGCCAGCAGTTTGACTACAGGGGGTCAGCCCCAGCATTTT. The chain uses TRBV28 and TRBJ1-5; TRBD1 agrees at 8 bases. V lost 3 bases to trimming and J lost 6 bases; unmatched junction nucleotides: 4. CDR3 length: 14 residues. Per germline, CDR1 MDHEN and CDR2 SYDVKM.

The gene calls are TRBV25-1 and TRBJ2-3; TRBD2 aligns across 11 bases. Germline V gives CDR1 MGHDK, CDR2 SYGVNS. V lost 6 bases, J lost 1 base, and 6 bases stayed unmatched. The CDR3 is made up of 16 amino acids. The CDR3 DNA follows: TGTGCCAGCAGCCCGAGGGGACTAGCGGGCACAGATACGCAGTATTTT. Its protein is CASSPRGLAGTDTQYF.

The chain employs TRBV7-6 and TRBJ1-1, with 8 bases matching TRBD1. CDR3 length: 12 amino acids. The V and J ends lost 8 bases and 4 bases, in that order; junction bases with no gene match: 3. Germline-derived CDR1 and CDR2 are SGHVS and FNYEAQ. The CDR3 region is CASATGGTEAFF. The DNA of the CDR3 is TGTGCCAGCGCTACAGGGGGCACTGAAGCTTTCTTT.

The chain joins TRBV29-1 to TRBJ2-5, with 10 bases fitting TRBD2. The CDR3 covers 13 residues. Germline V CDR1 and CDR2: SQVTM, ANQGSEA. V gave up 6 bases and J gave up 3 bases; unmatched junction bases: 4. CDR3 bases: TGCAGCGTCCTAACTAGCGGGGAAGAGACCCAGTACTTC. This translates into CSVLTSGEETQYF. Full variable domain (rest looked up from reference TRBV29-1 and TRBJ2-5): SAVISQKPSRDICQRGTSLTIQCQVDSQVTMMFWYRQQPGQSLTLIATANQGSEATYESGFVIDKFPISRPNLTFSTLTVSNMSPEDSSIYLCSVLTSGEETQYFGPGTRLLVL.

In DNA form, the CDR3 reads TGTGCCAGCAGTGCGAGGGGGAGTAGCAATCAGCCCCAGCATTTT. This translates into CASSARGSSNQPQHF. The chain uses TRBV6-1 and TRBJ1-5; possibly TRBD1 for D (6 bases). The V gene's germline CDR1 is MNHNS and CDR2 SASEGT. The CDR3 is 15 residues long. V was pared by 4 bases and J by 0 bases, with 10 bases between.

CDR3 sequence: CASSSRSRGEPNEQYF. DNA of the CDR3: TGTGCCAGCAGCTCCCGTAGTCGGGGGGAGCCGAACGAGCAGTACTTC. The chain employs TRBV27 and TRBJ2-7; 7 bases are shared with TRBD2. In germline, CDR1 is MNHEY, CDR2 SMNVEV (reference sequence). The CDR3 runs to 16 residues. The V and J ends lost 6 bases and 5 bases, in that order; junction bases with no gene match: 16.

The J gene is TRBJ2-7, the V gene TRBV28; 8 bases map to TRBD2. The CDR3 consists of 13 residues. Per the germline V gene, CDR1 is MDHEN and CDR2 is SYDVKM. J gave up 9 bases and V 6 bases, and 10 bases lay outside the gene matches. CDR3 DNA: TGTGCCAGCAGCTCGGGACTAGAATTGGGGCAGTACTTC. It encodes CASSSGLELGQYF. The whole variable domain, filled in from reference TRBV28 and TRBJ2-7, reads DVKVTQSSRYLVKRTGEKVFLECVQDMDHENMFWYRQDPGLGLRLIYFSYDVKMKEKGDIPEGYSVSREKKERFSLILESASTNQTSMYLCASSSGLELGQYFGPGTRLTVT.

This chain connects TRBV2 to TRBJ1-2; tentatively, D is TRBD1 (6 bases). Deletions cut 3 bases from V and 6 bases from J, with 14 bases between. Germline lookup yields CDR1 SNHLY and CDR2 FYNNEI. The CDR3 has 14 residues. CDR3 bases: TGTGCCAGCAGTGATCGGGGGGCGGTGAATGGCTACACCTTC. This translates into CASSDRGAVNGYTF.